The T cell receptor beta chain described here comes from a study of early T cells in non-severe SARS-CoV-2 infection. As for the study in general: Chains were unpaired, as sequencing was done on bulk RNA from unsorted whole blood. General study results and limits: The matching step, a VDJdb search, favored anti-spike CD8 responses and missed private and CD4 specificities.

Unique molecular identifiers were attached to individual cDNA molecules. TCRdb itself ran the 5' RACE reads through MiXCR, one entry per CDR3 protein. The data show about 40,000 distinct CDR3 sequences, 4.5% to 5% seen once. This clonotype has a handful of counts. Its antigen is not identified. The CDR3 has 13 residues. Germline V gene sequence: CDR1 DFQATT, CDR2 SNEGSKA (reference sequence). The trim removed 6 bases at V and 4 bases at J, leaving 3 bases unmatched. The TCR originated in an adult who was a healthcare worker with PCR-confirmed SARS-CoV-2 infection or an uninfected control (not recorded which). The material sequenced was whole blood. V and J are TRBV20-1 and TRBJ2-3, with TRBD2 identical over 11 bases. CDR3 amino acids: CSAKTSGADTQYF. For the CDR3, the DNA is TGCAGTGCCAAGACTAGCGGGGCAGATACGCAGTATTTT.